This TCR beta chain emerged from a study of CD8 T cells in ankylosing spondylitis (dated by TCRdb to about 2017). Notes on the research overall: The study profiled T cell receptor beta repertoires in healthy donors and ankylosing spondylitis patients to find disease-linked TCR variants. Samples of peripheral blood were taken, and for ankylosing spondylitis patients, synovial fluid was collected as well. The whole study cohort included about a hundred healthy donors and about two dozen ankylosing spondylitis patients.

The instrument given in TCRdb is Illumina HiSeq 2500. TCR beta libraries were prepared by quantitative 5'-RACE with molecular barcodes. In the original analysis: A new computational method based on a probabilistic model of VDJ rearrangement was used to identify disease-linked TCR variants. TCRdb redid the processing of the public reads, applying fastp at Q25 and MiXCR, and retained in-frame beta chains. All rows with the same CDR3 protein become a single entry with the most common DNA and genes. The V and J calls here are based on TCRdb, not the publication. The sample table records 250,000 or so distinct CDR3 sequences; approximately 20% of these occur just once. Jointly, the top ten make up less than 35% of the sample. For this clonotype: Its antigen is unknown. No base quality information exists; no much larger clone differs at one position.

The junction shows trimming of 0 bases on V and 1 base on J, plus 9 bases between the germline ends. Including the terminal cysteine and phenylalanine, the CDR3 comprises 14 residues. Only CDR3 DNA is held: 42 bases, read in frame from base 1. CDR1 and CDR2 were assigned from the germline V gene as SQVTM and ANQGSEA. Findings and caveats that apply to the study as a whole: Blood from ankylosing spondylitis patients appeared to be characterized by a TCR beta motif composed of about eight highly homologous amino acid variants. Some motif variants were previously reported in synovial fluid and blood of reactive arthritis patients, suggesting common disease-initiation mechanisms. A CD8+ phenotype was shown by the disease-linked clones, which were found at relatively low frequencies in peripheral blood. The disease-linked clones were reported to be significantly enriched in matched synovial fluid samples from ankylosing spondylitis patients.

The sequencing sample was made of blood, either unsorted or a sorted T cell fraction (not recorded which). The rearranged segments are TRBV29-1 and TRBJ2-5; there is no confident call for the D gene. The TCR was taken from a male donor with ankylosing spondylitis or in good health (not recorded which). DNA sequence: TGCAGCGTTGAAGACTGGGTTAGCCAAGAGACCCAGTACTTC. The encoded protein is CSVEDWVSQETQYF.